The 21 T cell receptor beta chains reported below all come from one sample, sequenced in a study of shared clonotypes between healthy human individuals. Profiled with immunoSEQ multiplex PCR; TCRdb holds only in-frame clones, not every one. The table records more than 2 million clones, under 97% of them present only once. The sample was naive CD4+ T cells sorted from blood. Subset: CD45RA+ positively selected. The receptor source for this set is a man between 18 and 29 years old in good health.

The chain carries TRBV2 and TRBJ1-4, with 9 bases lining up with TRBD1. The CDR3 loop spans 14 amino acids. Germline V gene lookup returns CDR1 SNHLY and CDR2 FYNNEI. V was clipped by 6 bases and J by 4 bases; unmatched bases: 3. DNA of the CDR3: TGTGCCAGCAGAGGGACAGGGTTTAATGAAAAACTGTTTTTT. Protein sequence: CASRGTGFNEKLFF.

This clone showed up just once. V usage is TRBV29-1 and J usage is TRBJ2-7, with D unresolved. This CDR3 has 14 residues. Germline-derived CDR1 and CDR2 are SQVTM and ANQGSEA. V was pared by 7 bases and J by 0 bases, with 16 bases between. The CDR3 region is CSATTGVFSYEQYF. DNA for the CDR3: TGCAGCGCGACAACTGGGGTCTTCTCCTACGAGCAGTACTTC.

The rearrangement links TRBV5-1 to TRBJ1-4; a weak D match, TRBD1 (6 bases). This CDR3 region has 17 residues. Trimming stripped 2 bases from V and 0 bases from J, with 14 bases between. The germline CDR1 and CDR2 sequences are SGHRS and YFSETQ. The chain's CDR3 is CASSFRVTGTTNEKLFF. CDR3 in DNA: TGCGCCAGCAGCTTTAGGGTTACAGGGACAACTAATGAAAAACTGTTTTTT. Together with reference TRBV5-1 and TRBJ1-4, the CDR3 gives the full variable domain: KAGVTQTPRYLIKTRGQQVTLSCSPISGHRSVSWYQQTPGQGLQFLFEYFSETQRNKGNFPGRFSGRQFSNSRSEMNVSTLELGDSALYLCASSFRVTGTTNEKLFFGSGTQLSVL.

This chain connects TRBV5-8 to TRBJ2-2, with a possible D match to TRBD1 (5 bases). CDR1 SGHTS and CDR2 YDEGEE come from the germline V gene. The V end was cut by 1 base, the J end by 3 bases, with 10 bases between. CDR3 length equals 15 residues. CDR3 coding DNA: TGTGCCAGCAGCTTGTGGGGCCCGGACACCGGGGAGCTGTTTTTT. Translation gives CASSLWGPDTGELFF.

The count of this clone is one. J is TRBJ2-7 and V is TRBV28; D is unresolved. Germline V gives CDR1 MDHEN, CDR2 SYDVKM. The CDR3 length is 13 residues. V shed 1 base and J shed 1 base, with 5 bases lying between them. CDR3 sequence: CASSLSTSYEQYF. CDR3 nucleotides: TGTGCCAGCAGTTTATCAACTTCCTACGAGCAGTACTTC.

In regard to this clone: The junction shows a germline mismatch at one end, possibly a read error. The gene calls are TRBV7-7 and TRBJ2-2; 15 positions agree with TRBD2. The CDR3 extends over 16 amino acids. Germline CDR1 SSHAT, CDR2 FNYEAQ (reference sequence). CDR3 region: CASSFGLAGGTGELFF. In DNA form, the CDR3 reads TGTGCTAGCAGCTTCGGACTAGCGGGAGGGACCGGGGAGCTGTTTTTT.

The chain joins TRBV28 to TRBJ2-1; D is uncertain. The CDR3 length is 15 residues. V dropped 10 bases and J dropped 0 bases, with 16 bases sitting between them. From germline, CDR1 is MDHEN and CDR2 SYDVKM. Here the CDR3 reads CATSTDLSSYNEQFF. The CDR3 DNA reads TGTGCCACGTCGACCGACCTGAGCTCCTACAATGAGCAGTTCTTC.

This clone appeared a single time. J is TRBJ2-2 and V is TRBV10-3; 16 nucleotides agree with TRBD2. The CDR3 is 18 amino acids. Germline CDR1 reads ENHRY; CDR2 reads SYGVKD. The V segment lost 6 bases and the J segment 3 bases; nucleotides outside the gene matches: 7. CDR3 nucleotides: TGTGCCATCAGCGGGACTAGCGGGGGGGCCAAGGACACCGGGGAGCTGTTTTTT. Its protein is CAISGTSGGAKDTGELFF.

J is TRBJ2-2 and V is TRBV19; D ambiguous. The CDR3 is 14 amino acids. Trimming left V 5 bases short and J 3 bases short, with 10 bases between. Germline V lookup: CDR1 LNHDA, CDR2 SQIVND (reference sequence). The CDR3, as DNA: TGTGCCAGTAGTTTCCACACCTACACCGGGGAGCTGTTTTTT. It encodes CASSFHTYTGELFF.

The rearrangement links TRBV10-3 to TRBJ2-1, with 11 bases identical to TRBD2. V lost 3 bases, J lost 9 bases, and 7 bases stayed unmatched. The germline gives CDR1 ENHRY, CDR2 SYGVKD. CDR3 size: 15 residues. Written as DNA, the CDR3 is TGTGCCATCAGTGAATCGCCACTAGCGGGAGTTGAGCAGTTCTTC. It translates to CAISESPLAGVEQFF.

Written as DNA, the CDR3 is TGTGCCAGCTCACCGTTAACAGGTGAAAAACTGTTTTTT. Its protein product is CASSPLTGEKLFF. V and J are TRBV18 and TRBJ1-4; D is perhaps TRBD1 (5 bases). Deletions cut 3 bases from V and 7 bases from J, with 9 bases between. This CDR3 comprises 13 residues. Looked up from germline, CDR1 is KGHSH and CDR2 is LQKENI.

The chain joins TRBV21-1 to TRBJ1-2; the DNA was not used to check the table's D call, TRBD1. TRBV21-1 is termed a pseudogene. There are 16 residues in the CDR3. CDR3 sequence: CASSKVEPPGNYGYTF. As DNA, the CDR3 is TGTGCCAGCAGCAAGGTCGAGCCGCCAGGGAACTATGGCTACACCTTC.

This clone was seen a single time. The rearrangement links TRBV9 to TRBJ2-7, with D uncertain. The CDR3 runs 15 residues. Trimming shortened V by 0 bases and J by 2 bases, and 12 bases separated the two germline ends. Looked up from germline, CDR1 is SGDLS and CDR2 is YYNGEE. DNA for the CDR3: TGTGCCAGCAGCGTAGCTGATGCTTCCACCTACGAGCAGTACTTC. Its protein product is CASSVADASTYEQYF.

V is TRBV5-1 and J is TRBJ1-1, with a tentative D call TRBD1 (6 bases). The germline CDR1 and CDR2 sequences are SGHRS and YFSETQ. The length of the CDR3 is 14 residues. Deletions cut 4 bases from V and 1 base from J, with 11 bases between. The CDR3: CASSPGASNTEAFF. The CDR3 nucleotides are TGCGCCAGCAGCCCGGGGGCGTCGAACACTGAAGCTTTCTTT.

The chain uses TRBV6-9 and TRBJ2-5; 8 bases are shared with TRBD2. The CDR3 loop spans 16 amino acids. The trim removed 0 bases at V and 5 bases at J, leaving 8 bases unmatched. Germline-derived CDR1 and CDR2 are MNHGY and SVAAGI. CDR3 in DNA: TGTGCCAGCAGTTATTCGATAGAAGCGGGAGTTGAGACCCAGTACTTC. This codes for CASSYSIEAGVETQYF.

Here the CDR3 reads CASRPLTEGPTNEKLFF. CDR3 in DNA: TGTGCCAGCAGGCCCTTGACGGAGGGACCAACTAATGAAAAACTGTTTTTT. V and J are TRBV7-9 and TRBJ1-4, with D possibly being TRBD1 (5 bases). The germline V and J ends were trimmed by 6 bases and 0 bases, with 17 bases remaining between them. The CDR3 is 17 amino acids. From germline, CDR1 is SEHNR and CDR2 FQNEAQ (reference sequence).

The rearrangement links TRBV5-1 to TRBJ2-7; D may be TRBD1 or TRBD2 (5 bases each). The germline V gene encodes CDR1 SGHRS and CDR2 YFSETQ. CDR3 length: 14 residues. Trimming took 4 bases from V and 3 from J, leaving 14 bases between them. The CDR3 region is CASSTGTLYYEQYF. CDR3 nucleotide sequence: TGCGCCAGCAGCACCGGGACGCTATACTACGAGCAGTACTTC.

This clone was detected once. This rearrangement joins TRBV20-1 to TRBJ2-1; the D is unclear. The V end was cut by 6 bases, the J end by 6 bases, with 6 bases between. The germline V gene has CDR1 DFQATT and CDR2 SNEGSKA (reference sequence). The CDR3 spans 10 residues. The CDR3: CSANRNEQFF. The CDR3 DNA sequence: TGCAGTGCGAACCGCAATGAGCAGTTCTTC.

In DNA, the CDR3 is TGTGCCAGCGGCGGACAGGGGAGGGTTGGAGATACGCAGTATTTT. This codes for CASGGQGRVGDTQYF. The chain has TRBV2 and TRBJ2-3; 9 positions agree with TRBD1. The CDR3 totals 15 residues. V shed 8 bases, J shed 5 bases, and the junction held 11 bases outside the gene matches. Germline assignment: CDR1 SNHLY and CDR2 FYNNEI.

The chain has TRBV30 and TRBJ1-3, with D hard to call. The germline V and J ends were trimmed by 4 bases and 0 bases, with 13 bases remaining between them. The germline gives CDR1 GTSNPN, CDR2 SVGIG (reference sequence). CDR3 length equals 15 residues. The CDR3 nucleotides read TGTGCCTGGAATTTCCGGGCCTTCTCTGGAAACACCATATATTTT. Encoded protein: CAWNFRAFSGNTIYF.

A note on this clone: Other DNA sequences in the same sample also yield this CDR3. This CDR3 is CASSSPGQGAYGYTF. The CDR3 region has the DNA TGTGCCAGCAGTTCCCCGGGACAGGGGGCCTATGGCTACACCTTC. The chain recombines TRBV27 with TRBJ1-2; 12 nucleotides agree with TRBD1. There are 15 residues in the CDR3. The germline gives CDR1 MNHEY, CDR2 SMNVEV (reference sequence). The junction had 4 bases not matched to a gene; V was cut back by 4 bases and J by 4 bases.